A single T cell receptor (beta chain) is shown here with its context. This sample was included in a study of blood T cell repertoires in COVID-19. Study background: In each case, the material was cDNA or gDNA derived from T cells, B-cell-depleted T cells, or PBMCs.

Original data processing: Cell counts per sample came from amplifying reference gene primers. Repertoires were generated with immunoSEQ multiplex PCR, while TCRdb's copy carries only in-frame clones and drops some. That table supplies the V and J calls and clone size; D and trimming were determined from the DNA. The table lists about 200,000 clones, around 85% of them singletons. This sequence originates from a woman older than 75 with acute or convalescent COVID-19. Sequencing used peripheral blood.

The CDR3 bases are TGTGCCAGTAGTATCGGGGGAGGGCTGGACTATGGCTACACCTTC. Residues: CASSIGGGLDYGYTF. V usage is TRBV19 and J usage is TRBJ1-2; TRBD1 is a possible D gene (5 bases). This CDR3 contains 15 residues. Germline values: CDR1 LNHDA, CDR2 SQIVND (reference sequence). V shed 3 bases and J shed 3 bases, with 14 bases lying between them.